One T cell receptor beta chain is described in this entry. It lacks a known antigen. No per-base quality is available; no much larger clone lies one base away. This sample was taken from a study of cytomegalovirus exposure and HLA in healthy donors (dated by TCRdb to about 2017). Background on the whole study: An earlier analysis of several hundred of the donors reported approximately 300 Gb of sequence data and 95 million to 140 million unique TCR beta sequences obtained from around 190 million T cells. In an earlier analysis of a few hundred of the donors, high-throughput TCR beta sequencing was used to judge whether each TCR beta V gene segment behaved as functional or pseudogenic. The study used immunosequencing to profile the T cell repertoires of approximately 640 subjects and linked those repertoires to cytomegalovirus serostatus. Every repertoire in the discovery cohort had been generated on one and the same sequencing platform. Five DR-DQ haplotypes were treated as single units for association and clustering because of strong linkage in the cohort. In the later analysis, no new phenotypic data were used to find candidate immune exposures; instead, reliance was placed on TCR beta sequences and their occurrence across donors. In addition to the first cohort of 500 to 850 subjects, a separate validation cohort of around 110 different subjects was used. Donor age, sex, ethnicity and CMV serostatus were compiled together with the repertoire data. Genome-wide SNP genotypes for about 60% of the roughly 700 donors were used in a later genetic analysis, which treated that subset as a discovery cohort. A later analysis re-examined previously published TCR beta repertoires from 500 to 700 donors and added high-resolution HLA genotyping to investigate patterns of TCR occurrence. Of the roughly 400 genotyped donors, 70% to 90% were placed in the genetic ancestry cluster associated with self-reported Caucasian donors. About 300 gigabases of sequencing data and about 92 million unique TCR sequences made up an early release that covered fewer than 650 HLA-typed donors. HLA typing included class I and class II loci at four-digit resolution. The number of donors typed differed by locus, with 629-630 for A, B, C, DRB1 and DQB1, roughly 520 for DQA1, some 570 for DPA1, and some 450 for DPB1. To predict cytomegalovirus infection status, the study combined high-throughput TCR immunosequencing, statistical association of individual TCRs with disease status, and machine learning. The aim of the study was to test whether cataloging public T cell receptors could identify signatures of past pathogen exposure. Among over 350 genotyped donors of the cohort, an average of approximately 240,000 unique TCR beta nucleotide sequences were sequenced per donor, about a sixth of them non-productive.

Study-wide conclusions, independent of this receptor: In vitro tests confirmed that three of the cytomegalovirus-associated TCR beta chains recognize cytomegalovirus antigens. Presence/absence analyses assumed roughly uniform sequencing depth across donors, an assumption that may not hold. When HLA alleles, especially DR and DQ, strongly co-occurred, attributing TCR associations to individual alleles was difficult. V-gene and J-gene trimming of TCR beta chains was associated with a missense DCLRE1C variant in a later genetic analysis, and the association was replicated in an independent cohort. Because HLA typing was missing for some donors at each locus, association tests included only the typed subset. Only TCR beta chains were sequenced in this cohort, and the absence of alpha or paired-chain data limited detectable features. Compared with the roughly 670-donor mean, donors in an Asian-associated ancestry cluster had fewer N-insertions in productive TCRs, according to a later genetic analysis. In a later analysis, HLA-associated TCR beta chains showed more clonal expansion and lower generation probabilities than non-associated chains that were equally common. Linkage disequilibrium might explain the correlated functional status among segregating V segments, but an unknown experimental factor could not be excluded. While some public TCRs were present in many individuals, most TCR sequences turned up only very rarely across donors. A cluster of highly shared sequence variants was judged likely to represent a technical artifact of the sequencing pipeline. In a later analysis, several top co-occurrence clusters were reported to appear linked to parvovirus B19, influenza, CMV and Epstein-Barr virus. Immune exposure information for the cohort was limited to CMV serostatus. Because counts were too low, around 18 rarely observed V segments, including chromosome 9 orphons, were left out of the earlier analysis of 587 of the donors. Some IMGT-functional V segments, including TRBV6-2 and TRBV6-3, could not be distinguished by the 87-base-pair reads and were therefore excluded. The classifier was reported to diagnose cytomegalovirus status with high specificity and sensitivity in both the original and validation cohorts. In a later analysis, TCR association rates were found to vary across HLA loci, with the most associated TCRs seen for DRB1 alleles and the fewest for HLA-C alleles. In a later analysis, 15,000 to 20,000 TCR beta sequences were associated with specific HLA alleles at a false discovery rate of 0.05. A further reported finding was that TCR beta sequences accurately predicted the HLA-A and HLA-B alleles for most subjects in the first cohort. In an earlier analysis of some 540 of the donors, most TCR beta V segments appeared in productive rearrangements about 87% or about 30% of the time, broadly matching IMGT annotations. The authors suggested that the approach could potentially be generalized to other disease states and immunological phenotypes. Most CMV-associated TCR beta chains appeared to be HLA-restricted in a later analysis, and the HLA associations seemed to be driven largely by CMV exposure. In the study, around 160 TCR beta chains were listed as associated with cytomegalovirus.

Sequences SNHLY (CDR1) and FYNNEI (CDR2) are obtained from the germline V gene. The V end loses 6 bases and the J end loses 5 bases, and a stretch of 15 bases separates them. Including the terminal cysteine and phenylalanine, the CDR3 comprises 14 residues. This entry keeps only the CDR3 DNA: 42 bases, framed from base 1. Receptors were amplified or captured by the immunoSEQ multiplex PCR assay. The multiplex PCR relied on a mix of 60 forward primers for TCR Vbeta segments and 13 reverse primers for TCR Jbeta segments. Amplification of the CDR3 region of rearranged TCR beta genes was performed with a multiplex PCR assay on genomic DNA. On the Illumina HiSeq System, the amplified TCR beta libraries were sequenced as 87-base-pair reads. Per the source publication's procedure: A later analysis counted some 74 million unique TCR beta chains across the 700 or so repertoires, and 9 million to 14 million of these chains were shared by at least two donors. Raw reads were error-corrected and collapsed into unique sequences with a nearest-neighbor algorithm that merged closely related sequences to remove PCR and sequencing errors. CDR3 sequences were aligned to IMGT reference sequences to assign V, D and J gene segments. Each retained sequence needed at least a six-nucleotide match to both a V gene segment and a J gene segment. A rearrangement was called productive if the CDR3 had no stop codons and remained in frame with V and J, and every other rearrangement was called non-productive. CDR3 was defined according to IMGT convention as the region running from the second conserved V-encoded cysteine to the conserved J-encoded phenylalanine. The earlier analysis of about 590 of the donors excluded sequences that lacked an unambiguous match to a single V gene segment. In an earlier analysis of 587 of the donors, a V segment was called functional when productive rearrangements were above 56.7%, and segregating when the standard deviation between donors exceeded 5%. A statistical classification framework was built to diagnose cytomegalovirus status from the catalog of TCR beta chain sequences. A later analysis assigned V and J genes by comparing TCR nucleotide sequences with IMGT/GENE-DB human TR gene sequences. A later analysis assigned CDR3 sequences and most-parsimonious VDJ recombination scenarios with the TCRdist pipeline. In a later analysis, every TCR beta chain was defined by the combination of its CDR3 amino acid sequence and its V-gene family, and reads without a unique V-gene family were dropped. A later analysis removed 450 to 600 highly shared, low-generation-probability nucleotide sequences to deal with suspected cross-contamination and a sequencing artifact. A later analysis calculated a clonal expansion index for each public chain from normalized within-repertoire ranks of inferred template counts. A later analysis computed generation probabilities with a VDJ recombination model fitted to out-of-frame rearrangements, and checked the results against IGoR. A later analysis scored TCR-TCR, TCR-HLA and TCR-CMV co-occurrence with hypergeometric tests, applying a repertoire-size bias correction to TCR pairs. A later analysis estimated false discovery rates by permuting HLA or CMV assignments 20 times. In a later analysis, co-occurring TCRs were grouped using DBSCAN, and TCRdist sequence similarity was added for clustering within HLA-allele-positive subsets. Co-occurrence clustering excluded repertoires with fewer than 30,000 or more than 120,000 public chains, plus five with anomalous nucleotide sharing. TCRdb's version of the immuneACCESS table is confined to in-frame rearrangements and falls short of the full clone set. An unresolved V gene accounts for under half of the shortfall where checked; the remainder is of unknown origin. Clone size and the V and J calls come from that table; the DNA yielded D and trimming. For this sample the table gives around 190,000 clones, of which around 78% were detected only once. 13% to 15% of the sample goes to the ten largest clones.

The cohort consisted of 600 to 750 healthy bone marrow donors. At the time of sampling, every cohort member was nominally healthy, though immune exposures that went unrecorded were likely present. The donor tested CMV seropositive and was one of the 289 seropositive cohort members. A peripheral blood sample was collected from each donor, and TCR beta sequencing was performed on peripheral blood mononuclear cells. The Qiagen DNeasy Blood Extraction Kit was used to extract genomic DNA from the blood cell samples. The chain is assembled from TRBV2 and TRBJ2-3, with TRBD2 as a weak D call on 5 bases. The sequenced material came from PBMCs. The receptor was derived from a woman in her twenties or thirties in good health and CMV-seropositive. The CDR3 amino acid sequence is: CASSPLAREDTQYF. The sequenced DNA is TGTGCCAGCAGCCCATTGGCGAGGGAAGATACGCAGTATTTT.